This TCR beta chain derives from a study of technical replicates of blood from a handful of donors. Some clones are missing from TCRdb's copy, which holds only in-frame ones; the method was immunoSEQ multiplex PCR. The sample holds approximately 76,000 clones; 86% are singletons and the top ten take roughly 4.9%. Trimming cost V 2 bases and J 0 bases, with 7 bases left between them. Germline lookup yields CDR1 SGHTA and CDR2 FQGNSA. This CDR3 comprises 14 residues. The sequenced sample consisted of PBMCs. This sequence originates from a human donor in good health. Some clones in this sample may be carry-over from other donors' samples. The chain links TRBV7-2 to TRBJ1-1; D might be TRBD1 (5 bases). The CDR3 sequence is CASSLLGLNTEAFF. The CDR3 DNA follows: TGTGCCAGCAGCTTATTGGGGCTGAACACTGAAGCTTTCTTT.